This entry lists 17 T cell receptor beta chains sequenced from one sample in a study of response to subunit inactivated influenza vaccine. TCRdb re-called the RT-PCR reads through MiXCR, storing one row per CDR3 protein. The sample includes over 750,000 distinct CDR3 sequences, over 20% of them seen just once. The sequencing here drew on PBMCs from blood, taken about 5 days after vaccination. The receptor set was obtained from a man aged 50 to 59 who received an inactivated influenza vaccine.

This clonotype turned up a few times. The chain employs TRBV6-2 or TRBV6-3 and TRBJ1-1, with 8 bases that match TRBD1. The CDR3 has 18 amino acids. V shed 2 bases and J 1 base; nucleotides not matched to a gene: 12. Germline V gives CDR1 MNHEY, CDR2 SVGEGT. The CDR3 bases are TGTGCCAGCAGTTACCGAAGGACAGGGACGGGCCCGAACACTGAAGCTTTCTTT. Translated, it gives CASSYRRTGTGPNTEAFF.

This clonotype was counted between two and nine times. The CDR3 region has the DNA TGTGCCAGCAGCCTGACCCTAGGGCTCTACAATGAGCAGTTCTTC. Encoded protein: CASSLTLGLYNEQFF. This sequence joins TRBV4-2 and TRBJ2-1; D uncertain. The CDR3 runs to 15 residues. Germline CDR1 and CDR2: LGHNA and YNFKEQ. The germline V and J ends were trimmed by 4 bases and 3 bases, with 13 bases remaining between them.

The chain carries TRBV11-2 and TRBJ2-5; possibly TRBD1 or TRBD2 for D (7 bases each). Germline V gives CDR1 SGHAT, CDR2 FQNNGV. CDR3 length: 15 amino acids. With 5 bases removed from V and 4 bases from J, the gap between germline ends came to 17 bases. The CDR3 DNA sequence: TGTGCCAGCAGCCGCTCGACAGGGAGGGGAGAGACCCAGTACTTC. Protein: CASSRSTGRGETQYF.

This clonotype was counted once. The rearrangement uses TRBV3-1 and TRBJ1-1; perhaps TRBD1 as D (6 bases). The V end lost 4 bases, the J end lost 4 bases, and 16 bases lay between the germline ends. The CDR3 is 15 amino acids. Germline V gene data show CDR1 as LGHDT and CDR2 as YNNKEL (reference sequence). Here the CDR3 reads CASSRLGRGGTEAFF. CDR3 nucleotides: TGTGCCAGCAGCCGCCTGGGCAGGGGAGGCACTGAAGCTTTCTTT.

There are many counts of this clonotype. This chain uses TRBV5-1 with TRBJ1-5; TRBD1 matches 12 bases. In germline, CDR1 is SGHRS, CDR2 YFSETQ. V dropped 4 bases and J dropped 3; count of bases not matched to a gene: 5. The CDR3 runs to 16 residues. CDR3 DNA: TGCGCCAGCAGCGTAGGGACAGGGGGCGTCAATCAGCCCCAGCATTTT. It yields the protein CASSVGTGGVNQPQHF.

The gene calls are TRBV7-3 and TRBJ1-2, with a possible D match to TRBD1 (6 bases). The CDR3 extends over 14 amino acids. Germline-derived CDR1 and CDR2 are SGHTA and FQGTGA. Trimming left V 5 bases short and J 7 bases short, with 17 bases between. CDR3 region: CASSPTGTTIGYTF. CDR3 DNA sequence: TGTGCCAGCAGCCCGACAGGAACCACTATTGGCTACACCTTC. The full variable domain, its missing parts supplied by reference TRBV7-3 and TRBJ1-2, is GAGVSQTPSNKVTEKGKYVELRCDPISGHTALYWYRQSLGQGPEFLIYFQGTGAADDSGLPNDRFFAVRPEGSVSTLKIQRTERGDSAVYLCASSPTGTTIGYTFGSGTRLTVV.

This clonotype was counted between two and nine times. V gene TRBV12-3 or TRBV12-4 combines with J gene TRBJ2-7, with 12 bases matching TRBD1. V shed 3 bases, J shed 5 bases, and the junction held 2 bases outside the gene matches. CDR3 length: 14 residues. For the CDR3, the DNA is TGTGCCAGCAGTTTTTGGGACAGGGGGCACGAGCAGTACTTC. Protein: CASSFWDRGHEQYF.

V usage is TRBV5-1 and J usage is TRBJ2-1; D perhaps matches TRBD2 (5 bases). Between the trimmed V and J ends, which lost 0 bases and 4 bases, there was a span of 11 bases. The CDR3 has 15 amino acids. The germline V gene has CDR1 SGHRS and CDR2 YFSETQ. The CDR3 spells CASSLEIPGYNEQFF. CDR3 DNA: TGCGCCAGCAGCTTGGAAATACCGGGGTACAATGAGCAGTTCTTC.

The chain combines TRBV20-1 with TRBJ2-7, with a weak D call TRBD2 (5 bases). The V end was cut by 1 base, the J end by 6 bases, with 22 bases between. This CDR3 contains 16 residues. Germline CDR1 is DFQATT and CDR2 is SNEGSKA (reference sequence). The CDR3 protein is CSARGLAEGFSREQYF. The CDR3 DNA sequence: TGCAGTGCTAGAGGGCTAGCAGAAGGGTTTTCCCGCGAGCAGTACTTC.

The rearrangement uses TRBV6-2 or TRBV6-3 and TRBJ2-7, with 7 bases identical to TRBD1. The CDR3 has 17 residues. CDR1 MNHEY and CDR2 SVGEGT come from the germline V gene. J gave up 5 bases and V 0 bases, and 13 bases lay outside the gene matches. CDR3 protein: CASSYSWVPGQRDEQYF. The CDR3 bases are TGTGCCAGCAGTTACTCGTGGGTCCCGGGACAGAGGGACGAGCAGTACTTC.

The chain uses TRBV7-2 and TRBJ1-1; 7 bases are a match to TRBD1. V trimming: 5 bases; J trimming: 1 base; junction bases outside the gene matches: 7. The germline V gene encodes CDR1 SGHTA and CDR2 FQGNSA. The CDR3 runs to 15 residues. CDR3 sequence reads: CASSATGTKNTEAFF. DNA for the CDR3: TGTGCCAGCAGCGCGACAGGGACTAAGAACACTGAAGCTTTCTTT.

This chain joins TRBV29-1 and TRBJ1-1; TRBD1 aligns across 9 bases. The germline gives CDR1 SQVTM, CDR2 ANQGSEA. The ends lost 8 bases at V and 1 base at J; junction bases unmatched: 8. The length of the CDR3 is 14 residues. CDR3 protein: CSSSGDRANTEAFF. The CDR3 bases are TGCAGCTCCTCCGGGGACAGGGCGAACACTGAAGCTTTCTTT.

The chain is built from TRBV7-2 and TRBJ2-2; 9 nucleotides match TRBD2. Germline loops: CDR1 SGHTA, CDR2 FQGNSA. V lost 3 bases to trimming and J lost 7 bases; unmatched junction nucleotides: 6. The CDR3 length is 15 residues. This chain's CDR3 is CASSFIAGEVGELFF. The CDR3 region has the DNA TGTGCCAGCAGCTTTATAGCGGGAGAGGTCGGGGAGCTGTTTTTT.

The V call is TRBV15, the J call TRBJ2-5, with D possibly being TRBD2 (6 bases). V lost 0 bases and J lost 5, with 22 bases in between. This CDR3 region has 18 residues. Germline values: CDR1 LNHNV, CDR2 YYDKDF (reference sequence). The CDR3 coding sequence is TGTGCCACCAGCAGAGATTGGTTCGGGGGAGGACCATCGGAGACCCAGTACTTC. Translating it yields CATSRDWFGGGPSETQYF.

The chain recombines TRBV9 with TRBJ2-3; 8 positions match TRBD2. The length of the CDR3 is 15 residues. The germline V gene has CDR1 SGDLS and CDR2 YYNGEE. V shed 2 bases and J 2 bases; nucleotides not matched to a gene: 4. CDR3 region: CASSVRGGHTDTQYF. Here the CDR3 DNA reads TGTGCCAGCAGCGTTCGCGGGGGGCACACAGATACGCAGTATTTT.

This clonotype was found a few times. This rearrangement joins TRBV6-1 to TRBJ2-2; D may be TRBD2 (6 bases). The V gene lost 5 bases and the J gene lost 5 bases, with 27 bases spanning the gap. Germline V CDR1 and CDR2: MNHNS, SASEGT. The CDR3 loop spans 19 amino acids. As DNA, the CDR3 is TGTGCCAGCAGTCCCGGAGGGCTCACACCAACTCGGGATACCGGGGAGCTGTTTTTT. Amino acids: CASSPGGLTPTRDTGELFF.

The rearrangement uses TRBV7-9 and TRBJ2-7; possible D gene TRBD2, 5 bases. The length of the CDR3 is 14 residues. Germline CDR1 reads SEHNR; CDR2 reads FQNEAQ (reference sequence). The V gene lost 0 bases and the J gene lost 5 bases, with 11 bases spanning the gap. Here the CDR3 DNA reads TGTGCCAGCAGCTTAGCTGCTAGCTCGAACGAGCAGTACTTC. It yields the protein CASSLAASSNEQYF. The full variable domain, with the rest looked up from reference TRBV7-9 and TRBJ2-7, is DTGVSQNPRHKITKRGQNVTFRCDPISEHNRLYWYRQTLGQGPEFLTYFQNEAQLEKSRLLSDRFSAERPKGSFSTLEIQRTEQGDSAMYLCASSLAASSNEQYFGPGTRLTVT.